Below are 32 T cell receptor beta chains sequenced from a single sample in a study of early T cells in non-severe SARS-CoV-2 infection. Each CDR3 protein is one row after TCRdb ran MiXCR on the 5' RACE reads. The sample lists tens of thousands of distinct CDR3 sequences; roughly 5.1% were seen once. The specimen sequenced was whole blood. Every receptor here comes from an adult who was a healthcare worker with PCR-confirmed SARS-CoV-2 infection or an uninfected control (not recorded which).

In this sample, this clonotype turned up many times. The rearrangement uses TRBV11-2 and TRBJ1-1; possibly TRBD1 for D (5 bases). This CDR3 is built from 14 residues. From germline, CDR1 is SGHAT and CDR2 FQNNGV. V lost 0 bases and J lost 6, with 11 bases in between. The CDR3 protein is CASSLESMGAEAFF. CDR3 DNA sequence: TGTGCCAGCAGCTTAGAGTCTATGGGGGCTGAAGCTTTCTTT.

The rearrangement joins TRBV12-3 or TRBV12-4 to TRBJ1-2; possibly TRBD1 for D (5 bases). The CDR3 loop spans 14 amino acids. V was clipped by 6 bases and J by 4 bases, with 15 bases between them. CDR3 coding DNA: TGTGCCAGCAGAACCGGACACAGAGTCTATGGCTACACCTTC. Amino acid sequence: CASRTGHRVYGYTF.

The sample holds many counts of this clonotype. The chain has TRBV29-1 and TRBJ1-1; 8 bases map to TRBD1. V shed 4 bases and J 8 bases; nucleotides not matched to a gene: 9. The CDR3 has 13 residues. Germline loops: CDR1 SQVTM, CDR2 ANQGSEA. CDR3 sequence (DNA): TGCAGCGTTGCCAGACAGGGGACCGTCGAAGCTTTCTTT. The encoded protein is CSVARQGTVEAFF.

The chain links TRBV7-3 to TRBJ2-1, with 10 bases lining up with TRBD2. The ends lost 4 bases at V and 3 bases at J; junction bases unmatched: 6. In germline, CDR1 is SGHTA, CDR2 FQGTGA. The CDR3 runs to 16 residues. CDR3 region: CASSSRTSGNYNEQFF. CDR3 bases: TGTGCCAGCAGCTCGCGAACTAGCGGGAACTACAATGAGCAGTTCTTC.

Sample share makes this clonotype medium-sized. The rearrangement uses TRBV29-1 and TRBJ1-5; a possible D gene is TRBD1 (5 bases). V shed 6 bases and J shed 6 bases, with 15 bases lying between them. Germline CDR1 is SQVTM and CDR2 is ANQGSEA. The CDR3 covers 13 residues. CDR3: CSVETATGQPQHF. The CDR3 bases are TGCAGCGTCGAGACAGCGACGGGTCAGCCCCAGCATTTT. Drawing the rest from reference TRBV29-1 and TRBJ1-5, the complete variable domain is SAVISQKPSRDICQRGTSLTIQCQVDSQVTMMFWYRQQPGQSLTLIATANQGSEATYESGFVIDKFPISRPNLTFSTLTVSNMSPEDSSIYLCSVETATGQPQHFGDGTRLSIL.

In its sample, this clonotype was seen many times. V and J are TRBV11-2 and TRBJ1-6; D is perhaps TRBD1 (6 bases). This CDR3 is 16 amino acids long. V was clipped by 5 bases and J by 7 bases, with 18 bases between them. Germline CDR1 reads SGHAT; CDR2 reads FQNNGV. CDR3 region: CASSLTGKGVNSPLHF. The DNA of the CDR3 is TGTGCCAGCAGCCTGACAGGAAAAGGGGTAAATTCACCCCTCCACTTT.

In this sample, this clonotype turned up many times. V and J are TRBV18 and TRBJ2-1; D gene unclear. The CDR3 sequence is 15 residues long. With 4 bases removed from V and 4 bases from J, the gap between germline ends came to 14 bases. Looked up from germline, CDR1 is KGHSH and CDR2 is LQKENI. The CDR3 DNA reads TGTGCCAGCTCACTTTCGACACCCAATTACAATGAGCAGTTCTTC. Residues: CASSLSTPNYNEQFF.

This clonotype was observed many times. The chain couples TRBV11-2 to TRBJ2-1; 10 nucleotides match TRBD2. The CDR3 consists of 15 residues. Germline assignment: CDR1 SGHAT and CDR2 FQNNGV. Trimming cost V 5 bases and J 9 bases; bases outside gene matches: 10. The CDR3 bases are TGTGCCAGCAGCCCCGCGGGGACTAGCGTCGCTGAGCAGTTCTTC. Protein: CASSPAGTSVAEQFF. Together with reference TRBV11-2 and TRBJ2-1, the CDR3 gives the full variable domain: EAGVAQSPRYKIIEKRQSVAFWCNPISGHATLYWYQQILGQGPKLLIQFQNNGVVDDSQLPKDRFSAERLKGVDSTLKIQPAKLEDSAVYLCASSPAGTSVAEQFFGPGTRLTVL.

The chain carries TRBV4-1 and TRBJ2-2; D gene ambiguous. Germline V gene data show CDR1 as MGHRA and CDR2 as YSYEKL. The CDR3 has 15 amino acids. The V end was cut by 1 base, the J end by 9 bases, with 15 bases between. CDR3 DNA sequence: TGCGCCAGCAGCCAAGTGTCCGGAACACACCGGGAGCTGTTTTTT. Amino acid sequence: CASSQVSGTHRELFF.

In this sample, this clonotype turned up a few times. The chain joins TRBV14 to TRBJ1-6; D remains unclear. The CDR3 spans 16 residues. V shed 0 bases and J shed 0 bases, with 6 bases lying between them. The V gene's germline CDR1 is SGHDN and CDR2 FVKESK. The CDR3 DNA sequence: TGTGCCAGCAGCCAAGAAGGGAGCTCCTATAATTCACCCCTCCACTTT. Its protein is CASSQEGSSYNSPLHF. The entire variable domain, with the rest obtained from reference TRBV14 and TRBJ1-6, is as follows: EAGVTQFPSHSVIEKGQTVTLRCDPISGHDNLYWYRRVMGKEIKFLLHFVKESKQDESGMPNNRFLAERTGGTYSTLKVQPAELEDSGVYFCASSQEGSSYNSPLHFGNGTRLTVT.

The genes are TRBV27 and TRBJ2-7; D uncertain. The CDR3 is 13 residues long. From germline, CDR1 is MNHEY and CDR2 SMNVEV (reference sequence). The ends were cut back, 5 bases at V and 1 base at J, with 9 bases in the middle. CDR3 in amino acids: CASSIRRSYEQYF. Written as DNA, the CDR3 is TGTGCCAGCAGTATCCGACGGTCCTACGAGCAGTACTTC.

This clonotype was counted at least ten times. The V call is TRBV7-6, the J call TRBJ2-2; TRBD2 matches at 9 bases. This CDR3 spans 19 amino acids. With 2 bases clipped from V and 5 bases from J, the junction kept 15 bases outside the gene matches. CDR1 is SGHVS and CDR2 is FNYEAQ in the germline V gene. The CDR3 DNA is TGTGCCAGCAGCTTAAGTTTTCGGGCTAGCGGGGATGTTACCGGGGAGCTGTTTTTT. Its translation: CASSLSFRASGDVTGELFF.

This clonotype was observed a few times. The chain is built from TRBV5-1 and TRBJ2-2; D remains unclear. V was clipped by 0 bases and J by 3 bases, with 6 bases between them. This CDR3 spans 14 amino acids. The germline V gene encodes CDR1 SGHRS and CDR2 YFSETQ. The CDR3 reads CASSLDGHTGELFF. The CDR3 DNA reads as TGCGCCAGCAGCTTGGACGGCCACACCGGGGAGCTGTTTTTT.

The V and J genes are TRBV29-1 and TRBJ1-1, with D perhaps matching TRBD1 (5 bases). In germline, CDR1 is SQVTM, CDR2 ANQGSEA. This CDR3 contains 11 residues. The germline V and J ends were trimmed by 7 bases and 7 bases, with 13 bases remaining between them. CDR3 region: CSAAPGYEAFF. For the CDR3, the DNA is TGCAGCGCTGCACCAGGGTATGAAGCTTTCTTT. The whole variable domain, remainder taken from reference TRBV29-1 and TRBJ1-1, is SAVISQKPSRDICQRGTSLTIQCQVDSQVTMMFWYRQQPGQSLTLIATANQGSEATYESGFVIDKFPISRPNLTFSTLTVSNMSPEDSSIYLCSAAPGYEAFFGQGTRLTVV.

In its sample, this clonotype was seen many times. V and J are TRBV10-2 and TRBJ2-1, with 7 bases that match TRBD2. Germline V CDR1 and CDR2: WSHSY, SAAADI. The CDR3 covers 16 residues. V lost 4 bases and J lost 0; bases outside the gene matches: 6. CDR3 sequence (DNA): TGCGCCAGCAGTGGGGAGGGCGGGGTCTCCTACAATGAGCAGTTCTTC. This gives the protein CASSGEGGVSYNEQFF.

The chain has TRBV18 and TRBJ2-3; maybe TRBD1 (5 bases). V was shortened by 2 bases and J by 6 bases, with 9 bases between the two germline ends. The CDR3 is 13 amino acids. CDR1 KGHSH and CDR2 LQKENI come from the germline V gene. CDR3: CASSPGPGDTQYF. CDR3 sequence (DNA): TGTGCCAGCTCACCAGGGCCAGGGGATACGCAGTATTTT.

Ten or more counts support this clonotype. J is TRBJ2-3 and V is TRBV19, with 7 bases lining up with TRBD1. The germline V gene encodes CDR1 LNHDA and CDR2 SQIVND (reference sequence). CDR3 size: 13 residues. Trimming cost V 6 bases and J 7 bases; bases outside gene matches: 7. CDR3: CASRLTGENTQYF. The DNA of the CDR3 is TGTGCCAGTAGACTCACAGGGGAGAATACGCAGTATTTT. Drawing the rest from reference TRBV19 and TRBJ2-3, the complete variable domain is DGGITQSPKYLFRKEGQNVTLSCEQNLNHDAMYWYRQDPGQGLRLIYYSQIVNDFQKGDIAEGYSVSREKKESFPLTVTSAQKNPTAFYLCASRLTGENTQYFGPGTRLTVL.

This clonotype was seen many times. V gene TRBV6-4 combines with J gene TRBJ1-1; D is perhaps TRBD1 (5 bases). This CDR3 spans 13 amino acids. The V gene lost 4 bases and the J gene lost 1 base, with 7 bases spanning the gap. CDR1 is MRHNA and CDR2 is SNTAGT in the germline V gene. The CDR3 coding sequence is TGTGCCAGCAGTGCCGGACAGAACACTGAAGCTTTCTTT. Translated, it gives CASSAGQNTEAFF.

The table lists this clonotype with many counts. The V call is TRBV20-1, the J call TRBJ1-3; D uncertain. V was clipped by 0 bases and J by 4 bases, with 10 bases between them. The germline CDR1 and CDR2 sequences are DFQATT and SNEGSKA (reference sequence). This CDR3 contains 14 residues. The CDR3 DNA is TGCAGTGCTAGAGATTGGGCCTCGGGAAACACCATATATTTT. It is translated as CSARDWASGNTIYF.

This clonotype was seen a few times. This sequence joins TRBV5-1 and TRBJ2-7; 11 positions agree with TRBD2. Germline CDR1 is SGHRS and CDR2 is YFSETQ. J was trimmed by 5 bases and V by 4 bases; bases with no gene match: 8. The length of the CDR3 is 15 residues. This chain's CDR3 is CASSQGLAGGNEQYF. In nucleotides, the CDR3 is TGCGCCAGCAGCCAGGGCCTAGCGGGAGGCAACGAGCAGTACTTC.

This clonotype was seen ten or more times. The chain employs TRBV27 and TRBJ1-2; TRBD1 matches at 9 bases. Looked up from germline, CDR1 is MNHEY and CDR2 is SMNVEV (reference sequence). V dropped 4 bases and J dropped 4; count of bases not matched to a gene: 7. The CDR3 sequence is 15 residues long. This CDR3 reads CASSSGTGRIYGYTF. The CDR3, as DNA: TGTGCCAGCAGTTCCGGGACAGGGAGAATCTATGGCTACACCTTC.

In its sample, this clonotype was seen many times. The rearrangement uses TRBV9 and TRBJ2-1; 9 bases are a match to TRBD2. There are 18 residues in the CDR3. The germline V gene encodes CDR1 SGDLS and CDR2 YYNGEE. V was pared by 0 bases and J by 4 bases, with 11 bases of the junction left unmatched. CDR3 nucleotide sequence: TGTGCCAGCAGCGTAGCTAGCGGGGCCCGCCCGACATACAATGAGCAGTTCTTC. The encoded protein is CASSVASGARPTYNEQFF.

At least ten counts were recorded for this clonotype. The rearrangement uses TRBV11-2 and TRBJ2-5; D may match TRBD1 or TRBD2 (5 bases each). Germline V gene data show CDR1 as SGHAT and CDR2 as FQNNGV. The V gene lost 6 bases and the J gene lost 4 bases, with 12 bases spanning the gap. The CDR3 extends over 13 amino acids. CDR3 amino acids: CASRAGTPETQYF. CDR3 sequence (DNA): TGTGCCAGCAGGGCAGGGACCCCAGAGACCCAGTACTTC.

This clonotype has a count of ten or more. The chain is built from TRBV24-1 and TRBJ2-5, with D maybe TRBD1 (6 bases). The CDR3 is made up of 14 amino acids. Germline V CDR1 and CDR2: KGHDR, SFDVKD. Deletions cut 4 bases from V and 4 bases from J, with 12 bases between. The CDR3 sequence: CATSEHRDVETQYF. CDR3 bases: TGTGCCACCAGTGAACACAGGGATGTAGAGACCCAGTACTTC.

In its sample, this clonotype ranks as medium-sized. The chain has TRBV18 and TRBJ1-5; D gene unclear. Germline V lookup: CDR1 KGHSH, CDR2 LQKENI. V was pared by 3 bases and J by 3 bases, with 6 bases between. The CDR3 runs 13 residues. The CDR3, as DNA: TGTGCCAGCTCACCGGGTTACAATCAGCCCCAGCATTTT. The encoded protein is CASSPGYNQPQHF.

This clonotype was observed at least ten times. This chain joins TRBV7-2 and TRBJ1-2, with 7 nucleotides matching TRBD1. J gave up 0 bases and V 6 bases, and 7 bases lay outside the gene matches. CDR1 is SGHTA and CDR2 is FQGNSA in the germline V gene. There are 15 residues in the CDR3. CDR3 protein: CASSPTGTANYGYTF. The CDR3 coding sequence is TGTGCCAGCAGTCCCACTGGGACAGCTAACTATGGCTACACCTTC.

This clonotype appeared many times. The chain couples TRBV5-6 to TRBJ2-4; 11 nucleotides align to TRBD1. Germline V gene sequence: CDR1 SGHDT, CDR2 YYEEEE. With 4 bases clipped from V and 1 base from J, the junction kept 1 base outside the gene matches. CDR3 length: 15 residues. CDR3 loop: CASSGDRGAKNIQYF. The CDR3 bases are TGTGCCAGCAGCGGGGACAGGGGGGCCAAAAACATTCAGTACTTC.

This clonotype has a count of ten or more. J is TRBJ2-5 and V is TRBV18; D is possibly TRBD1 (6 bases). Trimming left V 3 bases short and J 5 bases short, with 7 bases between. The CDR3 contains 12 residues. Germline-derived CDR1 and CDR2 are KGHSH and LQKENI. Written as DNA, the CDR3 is TGTGCCAGCTCACCGACAGGCGAGACCCAGTACTTC. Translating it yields CASSPTGETQYF.

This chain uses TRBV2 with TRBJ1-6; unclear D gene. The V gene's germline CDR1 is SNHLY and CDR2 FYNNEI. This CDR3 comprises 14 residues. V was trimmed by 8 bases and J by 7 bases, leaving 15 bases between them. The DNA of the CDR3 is TGTGCCAGCTCCCTCAGAACTCTCAATTCACCCCTCCACTTT. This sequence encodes CASSLRTLNSPLHF.

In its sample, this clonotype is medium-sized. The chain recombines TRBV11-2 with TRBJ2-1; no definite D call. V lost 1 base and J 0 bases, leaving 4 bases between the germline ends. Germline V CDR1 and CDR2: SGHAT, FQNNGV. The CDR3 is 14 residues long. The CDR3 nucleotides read TGTGCCAGCAGCTTAGGGGGCTCCTACAATGAGCAGTTCTTC. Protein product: CASSLGGSYNEQFF.

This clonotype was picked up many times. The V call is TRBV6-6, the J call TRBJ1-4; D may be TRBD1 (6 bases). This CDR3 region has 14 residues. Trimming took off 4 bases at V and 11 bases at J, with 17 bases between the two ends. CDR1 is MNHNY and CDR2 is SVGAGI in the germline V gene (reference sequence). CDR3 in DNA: TGTGCCAGCAGTTCCCCGACAGGTGCTGCTAAACTGTTTTTT. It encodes CASSSPTGAAKLFF.

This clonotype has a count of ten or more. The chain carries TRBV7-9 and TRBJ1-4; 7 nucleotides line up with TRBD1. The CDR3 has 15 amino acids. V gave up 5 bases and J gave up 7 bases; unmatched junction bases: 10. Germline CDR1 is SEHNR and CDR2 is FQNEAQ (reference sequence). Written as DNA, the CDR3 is TGTGCCAGCAGCCTTCTGAAAGGGACAGCTGAAAAACTGTTTTTT. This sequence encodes CASSLLKGTAEKLFF.